This T cell receptor (beta chain) derives from a study of blood T cell repertoires in COVID-19. Study background: The study drew acute and convalescent COVID-19 samples from the United States, Italy and Spain.

In the original workflow: Using reference gene primer amplification, nucleated cell counts were estimated. Libraries were prepared by immunoSEQ multiplex PCR; TCRdb keeps only in-frame clonotypes and omits some of them. From that table come the V and J calls and clone size; the DNA was used to work out D and trimming. Among over 100,000 clones listed, roughly two thirds were seen once. This CDR3 region has 14 residues. Germline CDR1 reads SGDLS; CDR2 reads YYNGEE. The V and J ends lost 3 bases and 4 bases respectively, with 12 bases between them. The rearrangement uses TRBV9 and TRBJ2-3; D is perhaps TRBD1 (5 bases). Sequences were obtained from peripheral blood. The clonotype originates from a woman in her seventies with acute or convalescent COVID-19. The DNA for the CDR3 is TGTGCCAGCAGCGCCGAGGTAGGGGCAGATACGCAGTATTTT. Translated: CASSAEVGADTQYF.